The clone carrying this TCR beta chain was detected many times. Antigen specificity is unknown. Arm-PCR of CDR3 regions and iRepertoire HTBI primers were used to build TCR beta libraries. TCRdb passed the multiplex PCR reads through MiXCR, listing each CDR3 protein once. The data contain roughly 420,000 distinct CDR3 sequences, about 16% of them singletons. These data are taken from a study of regulatory T cells in long-lasting Graves disease. Time point denoted: newly diagnosed GD, antithyroid drugs for less than 3 months. PBMCs provided the RNA from which the TCR library was made. CDR3 length: 14 amino acids. From germline, CDR1 is SNHLY and CDR2 FYNNEI. V shed 6 bases and J 2 bases; nucleotides not matched to a gene: 4. Findings and caveats of the study: Among the persistent patients, roughly 2,500 public clonotypes were shared, more than the roughly 990 shared among new patients.

This sample was also put to use in a study of T cells in Graves' hyperthyroidism and ophthalmopathy. According to that study: The TCR CDR3 was amplified in a first-round RT-PCR using the HTBI primer set.

The chain joins TRBV2 to TRBJ1-1; 9 bases are a match to TRBD1. Sequencing was performed on peripheral blood mononuclear cells (PBMCs), taken at new diagnosis, from a patient treated with antithyroid drugs. The source of this sequence is a woman aged 25 to 45 with Graves disease. CDR3 DNA sequence: TGTGCCAGCAGCGGGACAGGGATAAACACTGAAGCTTTCTTT. Translation gives CASSGTGINTEAFF.